The 26 T cell receptor beta chains reported below all come from one sample, sequenced in a study of blood T cell repertoires in COVID-19. Generated by immunoSEQ multiplex PCR, the TCRdb table keeps only in-frame clones and is missing some. This table holds nearly 65,000 clones, 84% found once. Sequencing input: peripheral blood. All receptors derive from a human donor in a cohort sampled during active COVID-19.

This chain joins TRBV6-5 and TRBJ1-2, with a tentative D call TRBD1 (5 bases). Germline V gene data show CDR1 as MNHEY and CDR2 as SVGAGI. Trimming took 6 bases from V and 7 from J, leaving 9 bases between them. This CDR3 region has 11 residues. CDR3 bases: TGTGCCAGCAGCTACGGGGCTGGCTACACCTTC. Encoded protein: CASSYGAGYTF.

The V call is TRBV6-6, the J call TRBJ2-7, with D possibly being TRBD2 (6 bases). Germline V gene sequence: CDR1 MNHNY, CDR2 SVGAGI (reference sequence). Trimming shortened V by 6 bases and J by 7 bases, and 22 bases separated the two germline ends. The CDR3 loop spans 15 amino acids. CDR3 bases: TGTGCCAGCAGCCACAAGGAGGGCCGATGGGGGGAGCAGTACTTC. It yields the protein CASSHKEGRWGEQYF.

This clone was counted a single time. The chain links TRBV7-9 to TRBJ2-3; possible D gene TRBD2, 7 bases. The CDR3 length is 15 residues. Germline assignment: CDR1 SEHNR and CDR2 FQNEAQ (reference sequence). V was shortened by 4 bases and J by 2 bases, with 13 bases between the two germline ends. The CDR3 sequence is CASSWRGPLTDTQYF. The DNA for the CDR3 is TGTGCCAGCAGCTGGCGGGGGCCGCTCACAGATACGCAGTATTTT. Combining the CDR3 with reference TRBV7-9 and TRBJ2-3 gives the whole variable domain DTGVSQNPRHKITKRGQNVTFRCDPISEHNRLYWYRQTLGQGPEFLTYFQNEAQLEKSRLLSDRFSAERPKGSFSTLEIQRTEQGDSAMYLCASSWRGPLTDTQYFGPGTRLTVL.

This chain connects TRBV29-1 to TRBJ2-7; 9 nucleotides agree with TRBD2. The CDR3 length is 14 residues. V gave up 6 bases and J gave up 6 bases; unmatched junction bases: 12. Germline lookup yields CDR1 SQVTM and CDR2 ANQGSEA. CDR3 amino acids: CSVRWAGGAPEQYF. The CDR3 coding sequence is TGCAGCGTGCGATGGGCGGGGGGGGCTCCCGAGCAGTACTTC.

The rearrangement joins TRBV5-1 to TRBJ2-7; TRBD1 is a possible D gene (5 bases). Germline-derived CDR1 and CDR2 are SGHRS and YFSETQ. V was clipped by 4 bases and J by 1 base, with 9 bases between them. The CDR3 is 13 residues long. The CDR3 region is CASSQGWSYEQYF. CDR3 in DNA: TGCGCCAGCAGCCAGGGATGGTCCTACGAGCAGTACTTC.

The J gene is TRBJ1-2, the V gene TRBV5-6; perhaps TRBD1 as D (6 bases). This CDR3 has 15 residues. Trimming removed 4 bases at V and 4 bases at J, with 17 bases between. Per germline, CDR1 SGHDT and CDR2 YYEEEE. The CDR3 reads CASSTKDRRGYGYTF. As DNA, the CDR3 is TGTGCCAGCAGCACAAAGGACAGACGCGGCTATGGCTACACCTTC.

V and J are TRBV2 and TRBJ2-4; 7 bases are shared with TRBD1. The CDR3 covers 15 residues. The V and J ends lost 3 bases and 3 bases, in that order; junction bases with no gene match: 5. In germline, CDR1 is SNHLY, CDR2 FYNNEI. The CDR3 loop is CASSEAGGSKNIQYF. As DNA, the CDR3 is TGTGCCAGCAGTGAGGCAGGGGGAAGCAAAAACATTCAGTACTTC.

This chain joins TRBV18 and TRBJ1-1, with a possible D match to TRBD1 (6 bases). The CDR3 runs 15 residues. V lost 3 bases, J lost 0 bases, and 11 bases lay in between. The germline CDR1 and CDR2 sequences are KGHSH and LQKENI. This CDR3 reads CASSPRTDMNTEAFF. The CDR3, as DNA: TGTGCCAGCTCACCTAGGACAGACATGAACACTGAAGCTTTCTTT.

This clone was observed once. The chain joins TRBV30 to TRBJ2-7; no firm D call. Looked up from germline, CDR1 is GTSNPN and CDR2 is SVGIG (reference sequence). Trimming pared 4 bases from V and 2 bases from J, leaving 9 bases between. The CDR3 runs to 12 residues. The CDR3, as DNA: TGTGCCTGGACAAGCCCCACCTACGAGCAGTACTTC. Translating gives CAWTSPTYEQYF.

Only a few counts were recorded for this clone. This rearrangement joins TRBV24-1 to TRBJ2-7; TRBD1 agrees at 8 bases. Germline CDR1 reads KGHDR; CDR2 reads SFDVKD. V shed 4 bases and J 2 bases; nucleotides not matched to a gene: 6. This CDR3 region has 15 residues. This chain's CDR3 is CATSESDRETYEQYF. The CDR3 coding sequence is TGTGCCACCAGTGAGTCGGACAGGGAGACCTACGAGCAGTACTTC.

The rearrangement uses TRBV10-3 and TRBJ2-7; TRBD1 agrees at 10 bases. Germline values: CDR1 ENHRY, CDR2 SYGVKD. V lost 9 bases to trimming and J lost 0 bases; unmatched junction nucleotides: 2. The CDR3 contains 13 residues. CDR3 sequence: CAIGTGVSYEQYF. The CDR3 nucleotides read TGTGCCATTGGGACAGGGGTCTCCTACGAGCAGTACTTC.

The table lists this clone with many counts. The rearrangement links TRBV2 to TRBJ2-7; TRBD2 might be the D (7 bases). The CDR3 is made up of 12 amino acids. The V end was cut by 11 bases, the J end by 9 bases, with 20 bases between. Germline V lookup: CDR1 SNHLY, CDR2 FYNNEI. The CDR3 is CASKGGAYGQYF. CDR3 in DNA: TGTGCCTCCAAAGGGGGGGCGTATGGGCAGTACTTC.

The rearrangement joins TRBV5-6 to TRBJ1-4; no reliable D call. Trimming left V 4 bases short and J 7 bases short, with 11 bases between. CDR1 and CDR2 (germline): SGHDT, YYEEEE. The CDR3 extends over 13 amino acids. CDR3 nucleotide sequence: TGTGCCAGCAGCGAAACAGTCTCTGAAAAACTGTTTTTT. It specifies CASSETVSEKLFF.

The J gene is TRBJ2-2, the V gene TRBV19, with 8 bases that match TRBD2. This CDR3 spans 15 amino acids. Germline assignment: CDR1 LNHDA and CDR2 SQIVND (reference sequence). J lost 4 bases, V lost 5 bases, and 6 bases had no gene match. The CDR3 reads CASSPGTRATGELFF. The CDR3 DNA sequence: TGTGCCAGTAGTCCCGGGACTAGGGCCACCGGGGAGCTGTTTTTT. Looking up the rest from reference TRBV19 and TRBJ2-2 gives the full variable domain: DGGITQSPKYLFRKEGQNVTLSCEQNLNHDAMYWYRQDPGQGLRLIYYSQIVNDFQKGDIAEGYSVSREKKESFPLTVTSAQKNPTAFYLCASSPGTRATGELFFGEGSRLTVL.

The chain links TRBV25-1 to TRBJ2-7; weak D call: TRBD1 (5 bases). The CDR3 has 12 amino acids. Germline values: CDR1 MGHDK, CDR2 SYGVNS. The V end lost 2 bases, the J end lost 3 bases, and 5 bases lay between the germline ends. The CDR3 reads CASSEQGYEQYF. CDR3 DNA sequence: TGTGCCAGCAGTGAACAGGGCTACGAGCAGTACTTC.

The genes are TRBV12-5 and TRBJ2-1; D remains ambiguous. The V gene's germline CDR1 is LGHNT and CDR2 FRNRAP. The length of the CDR3 is 15 residues. Trimming pared 6 bases from V and 7 bases from J, leaving 19 bases between. The CDR3 DNA reads TGTGCTAGTGGCCTTCTAGATCACCTACAAAATGAGCAGTTCTTC. Encoded protein: CASGLLDHLQNEQFF.

V is TRBV3-1 (or the pseudogene TRBV3-2) and J is TRBJ1-1, with 7 nucleotides matching TRBD1. CDR1 and CDR2 from the germline V gene are LGHDT and YNNKEL (reference sequence). The CDR3 totals 15 residues. V lost 3 bases, J lost 11 bases, and 15 bases stayed unmatched. The CDR3 region is CASSHTGTALGRAFF. CDR3 coding DNA: TGTGCCAGCAGCCACACAGGGACAGCCCTAGGTCGGGCTTTCTTT.

This sequence joins TRBV4-3 and TRBJ2-7; D unresolved. The CDR3 has 14 amino acids. Germline V gene data show CDR1 as LGHNA and CDR2 as YSLEER. Trimming took 0 bases from V and 3 from J, leaving 9 bases between them. The CDR3 reads CASSQDGKRYEQYF. The CDR3 DNA sequence: TGCGCCAGCAGCCAAGATGGCAAGCGCTACGAGCAGTACTTC.

The chain employs TRBV27 and TRBJ2-3, with 9 positions matching TRBD2. The V and J ends lost 7 bases and 7 bases, in that order; junction bases with no gene match: 15. The CDR3 runs to 16 residues. Germline values: CDR1 MNHEY, CDR2 SMNVEV (reference sequence). The CDR3 coding sequence is TGTGCCAGCATGAGGAAGGCGGGGGGGGCTGTGAATACGCAGTATTTT. It is translated as CASMRKAGGAVNTQYF.

This clone has only one observation. The chain joins TRBV30 to TRBJ2-1; TRBD2 matches at 7 bases. The trim removed 1 base at V and 2 bases at J, leaving 8 bases unmatched. The CDR3 loop spans 16 amino acids. In germline, CDR1 is GTSNPN, CDR2 SVGIG (reference sequence). The CDR3 spells CAWSAKPSGPYNEQFF. The CDR3 bases are TGTGCCTGGAGTGCAAAACCTAGCGGCCCCTACAATGAGCAGTTCTTC.

V and J are TRBV13 and TRBJ2-7, with D tentatively TRBD2 (5 bases). Trimming shortened V by 0 bases and J by 10 bases, and 10 bases separated the two germline ends. Germline V gene sequence: CDR1 PRHDT, CDR2 FYEKMQ (reference sequence). CDR3 length equals 12 residues. CDR3 sequence: CASSLGPREQYF. CDR3 nucleotides: TGTGCCAGCAGCTTAGGCCCTCGGGAACAGTACTTC.

The chain carries TRBV29-1 and TRBJ1-2; D gene ambiguous. Trimming left V 2 bases short and J 7 bases short, with 11 bases between. The CDR3 is 12 residues long. Germline V gives CDR1 SQVTM, CDR2 ANQGSEA. CDR3 loop: CSVETGGFGYTF. CDR3 in DNA: TGCAGCGTTGAAACGGGTGGTTTTGGCTACACCTTC.

This chain links TRBV7-2 with TRBJ2-7; TRBD2 matches at 11 bases. The CDR3 spans 15 residues. Germline assignment: CDR1 SGHTA and CDR2 FQGNSA. V gave up 0 bases and J gave up 5 bases; unmatched junction bases: 3. The CDR3 region has the DNA TGTGCCAGCAGCTTAGCCCCGGGACTAGCGGACGAGCAGTACTTC. The encoded protein is CASSLAPGLADEQYF.

V usage is TRBV7-9 and J usage is TRBJ2-7; a weak D match, TRBD1 (6 bases). V lost 5 bases to trimming and J lost 1 base, with 12 bases between them. The germline gives CDR1 SEHNR, CDR2 FQNEAQ (reference sequence). The CDR3 runs 14 residues. The CDR3 coding sequence is TGTGCCAGCAGCCCCGGACAGACTTCCTACGAGCAGTACTTC. It yields the protein CASSPGQTSYEQYF.

This clone was recorded a few times. V gene TRBV19 combines with J gene TRBJ1-2, with TRBD1 matching 9 bases. From germline, CDR1 is LNHDA and CDR2 SQIVND (reference sequence). This CDR3 has 14 residues. V shed 7 bases, J shed 4 bases, and the junction held 7 bases outside the gene matches. CDR3 loop: CASTPDRGSYGYTF. CDR3 sequence (DNA): TGTGCCAGTACTCCGGACAGGGGCAGCTATGGCTACACCTTC. Supplemented by reference TRBV19 and TRBJ1-2, the full variable domain reads DGGITQSPKYLFRKEGQNVTLSCEQNLNHDAMYWYRQDPGQGLRLIYYSQIVNDFQKGDIAEGYSVSREKKESFPLTVTSAQKNPTAFYLCASTPDRGSYGYTFGSGTRLTVV.

This clone showed up just once. The chain recombines TRBV2 with TRBJ2-3; tentatively, D is TRBD1 (6 bases). The V gene lost 1 base and the J gene lost 8 bases, with 10 bases spanning the gap. CDR1 and CDR2 from the germline V gene are SNHLY and FYNNEI. CDR3 length: 13 amino acids. The CDR3 sequence: CASSEEGVGTQYF. In DNA, the CDR3 is TGTGCCAGCAGTGAAGAGGGGGTAGGTACGCAGTATTTT.